A selection of T cell receptor beta chains follows, all from one sample in a study of CD8 T cells in ankylosing spondylitis. TCRdb redid the calling of the 5' RACE reads with MiXCR, one entry per CDR3 protein. The sample lists 380,000 or so distinct CDR3 sequences; approximately 20% were seen once. The sample comprised blood, either unsorted or a sorted T cell fraction (not recorded which). Every receptor here comes from a male donor with ankylosing spondylitis or in good health (not recorded which). Both conserved end residues are part of each CDR3. The D gene is left open where the match is weak. The listing skips clone size in some rows; elsewhere it reads once, few, many or a size class.

V gene	J gene	clone size	D gene	CDR3 protein	CDR3 DNA
TRBV27	TRBJ2-3	few	TRBD2	CASSLSLAGDTQYF	TGTGCCAGCAGTTTATCGCTAGCGGGAGATACGCAGTATTTT
TRBV28	TRBJ2-5	few	.	CASRDQGLQETQYF	TGTGCCAGCAGGGACCAGGGGTTACAAGAGACCCAGTACTTC
TRBV9	TRBJ2-5	few	TRBD2	CASSVVGGEETQYF	TGTGCCAGCAGCGTAGTGGGAGGGGAAGAGACCCAGTACTTC
TRBV20-1	TRBJ2-3	.	TRBD2	CSATGPSGALVDTQYF	TGCAGTGCCACAGGCCCTAGCGGGGCGTTGGTAGATACGCAGTATTTT
TRBV14	TRBJ2-7	.	.	CASSQEAALTLSSYEQYF	TGTGCCAGCAGCCAAGAAGCGGCGCTGACGCTCAGCTCCTACGAGCAGTACTTC
TRBV7-9	TRBJ1-4	few	.	CASSLAQEKLFF	TGTGCCAGCAGCTTAGCGCAGGAAAAACTGTTTTTT
TRBV5-1	TRBJ2-1	few	.	CASSAHGLYNEQFF	TGCGCCAGCAGCGCACATGGCCTCTACAATGAGCAGTTCTTC
TRBV5-5	TRBJ2-5	.	TRBD2	CASSLGTSGREETQYF	TGTGCCAGCAGCTTGGGGACTAGCGGGAGGGAAGAGACCCAGTACTTC
TRBV15	TRBJ2-5	.	.	CATSNSLAETQYF	TGTGCCACCAGCAACTCCCTGGCCGAGACCCAGTACTTC
TRBV15	TRBJ2-1	few	TRBD1	CATSREGQGWSEQFF	TGTGCCACCAGCAGAGAGGGACAGGGGTGGTCTGAGCAGTTCTTC
TRBV6-1	TRBJ2-5	.	TRBD2	CASRRSGGAGETQYF	TGTGCCAGCAGACGTAGCGGGGGGGCCGGAGAGACCCAGTACTTC
TRBV3-1	TRBJ2-1	.	.	CASSVTDWRNEQFF	TGTGCCAGCAGCGTCACAGACTGGAGGAATGAGCAGTTCTTC
TRBV7-2	TRBJ2-1	.	.	CASSLVPRGNEQFF	TGTGCCAGCAGCTTAGTCCCCAGGGGCAATGAGCAGTTCTTC
TRBV28	TRBJ2-2	.	TRBD1	CASSFGTGRTGELFF	TGTGCCAGCAGTTTTGGGACAGGTCGCACCGGGGAGCTGTTTTTT
TRBV20-1	TRBJ2-7	few	TRBD2	CSGTSGGGSYEQYF	TGCAGTGGTACTAGCGGGGGGGGGTCCTACGAGCAGTACTTC
TRBV6-2/TRBV6-3	TRBJ1-5	.	.	CASSIDGSSNQPQHF	TGTGCCAGCAGCATTGACGGGTCTAGCAATCAGCCCCAGCATTTT
TRBV10-2	TRBJ2-5	.	.	CASSDEEAGPQYF	TGCGCCAGCAGTGATGAAGAGGCAGGTCCCCAGTACTTC
TRBV10-3	TRBJ2-7	.	.	CAIRGTSPYEQYF	TGTGCCATCAGGGGGACATCCCCCTACGAGCAGTACTTC
TRBV6-6	TRBJ2-5	few	.	CASGSGTQYF	TGTGCCAGCGGGAGTGGGACCCAGTACTTC
TRBV10-1	TRBJ2-7	few	TRBD2	CASSATSGGKYEQYF	TGCGCCAGCAGTGCAACTAGCGGGGGAAAGTACGAGCAGTACTTC
TRBV7-7	TRBJ2-1	.	.	CASSQGHGTNNEQFF	TGTGCCAGCAGCCAAGGACATGGTACCAACAATGAGCAGTTCTTC
TRBV12-3/TRBV12-4	TRBJ2-5	few	.	CASSPAGDQETQYF	TGTGCCAGCAGCCCAGCCGGAGACCAAGAGACCCAGTACTTC
TRBV6-5	TRBJ2-1	.	TRBD1	CASSYPDRVDEQFF	TGTGCCAGCAGTTACCCGGACAGGGTCGATGAGCAGTTCTTC
TRBV12-3/TRBV12-4	TRBJ1-5	.	TRBD1	CASSLGGQGWQPQHF	TGTGCCAGCAGTTTAGGGGGACAGGGGTGGCAGCCCCAGCATTTT
TRBV6-2/TRBV6-3	TRBJ2-1	.	.	CASSPGWEYEQFF	TGTGCCAGCAGTCCCGGGTGGGAATATGAGCAGTTCTTC
TRBV9	TRBJ2-5	few	.	CASSVVPGVNEETQYF	TGTGCCAGCAGCGTAGTCCCCGGGGTTAACGAAGAGACCCAGTACTTC
TRBV6-1	TRBJ2-3	few	TRBD2	CASSEGTSGATTDTQYF	TGTGCCAGCAGTGAAGGGACTAGCGGGGCAACCACAGATACGCAGTATTTT
TRBV20-1	TRBJ2-1	few	.	CSVSGALPVSNEQFF	TGCAGTGTAAGTGGAGCTCTACCCGTCAGCAATGAGCAGTTCTTC
TRBV12-3/TRBV12-4	TRBJ2-2	many	.	CATNEGTTNTGELFF	TGTGCCACCAACGAGGGGACGACGAACACCGGGGAGCTGTTTTTT
TRBV20-1	TRBJ2-3	.	.	CSARGRSGDTQYF	TGCAGTGCTAGAGGACGGAGCGGCGATACGCAGTATTTT
TRBV6-1	TRBJ1-5	few	.	CASSPLWQGNNQPQHF	TGTGCCAGCAGTCCACTCTGGCAGGGTAACAATCAGCCCCAGCATTTT
TRBV19	TRBJ2-4	.	.	CASSLPEIKNIQYF	TGTGCCAGTAGTTTGCCCGAAATCAAAAACATTCAGTACTTC
TRBV20-1	TRBJ2-1	few	TRBD2	CSARPSGVANEQFF	TGCAGTGCTAGACCTAGCGGGGTCGCGAATGAGCAGTTCTTC
TRBV20-1	TRBJ2-7	many	.	CSARDPDHDGDEQYF	TGCAGTGCTAGAGATCCGGACCATGACGGGGACGAGCAGTACTTC
TRBV12-3/TRBV12-4	TRBJ2-3	few	TRBD2	CASTPGGGGTDTQYF	TGTGCCAGCACCCCGGGGGGGGGCGGCACAGATACGCAGTATTTT
TRBV7-8	TRBJ2-4	few	.	CASSFFGRDKNIQYF	TGTGCCAGCAGCTTTTTCGGGCGGGACAAAAACATTCAGTACTTC
TRBV9	TRBJ2-6	few	TRBD1	CASSVVTGGRGANVLTF	TGTGCCAGCAGCGTAGTTACAGGGGGTCGTGGGGCCAACGTCCTGACTTTC